This T cell receptor (beta chain) was captured by sequencing in a study of OX40 agonist ivuxolimab in advanced cancers. The study, taken as a whole, reports: No antigen was identified for the clonally expanded peripheral T cells. Some nonresponders likewise displayed low normalized T-cell clonal expansion.

Generated by immunoSEQ multiplex PCR, the TCRdb table keeps only in-frame clones and is missing some. The table records about 47,000 clones, around nine tenths of them present only once. Germline V gene data show CDR1 as SEHNR and CDR2 as FQNEAQ (reference sequence). The ends were cut back, 1 base at V and 8 bases at J, with 17 bases in the middle. The CDR3 consists of 16 residues. Worth noting for this clone: Its matching antigen is unknown.

The sequencing here drew on CD4+ or CD8+ T cells sorted from blood, taken in a trial of the OX40 agonist ivuxolimab. The sequence came from an adult with an advanced solid tumor such as melanoma, head and neck, liver or kidney cancer. The rearrangement joins TRBV7-9 to TRBJ2-2; D is ambiguous. CDR3 sequence (DNA): TGTGCCAGCAGCTTAGAGGCAGCCACCCCAAGGGGGGAGCTGTTTTTT. Amino acids: CASSLEAATPRGELFF.